A selection of T cell receptor beta chains follows, all from one sample in a study of CD8 T cells in Susac syndrome. MiXCR was run by TCRdb on the immunoSEQ multiplex PCR reads, yielding one entry per CDR3 protein. The sample consists of almost 450,000 distinct CDR3 sequences, more than 80% of them appearing once. The sequenced sample consisted of CD8+ T cells from PBMCs. These receptors were collected from a human donor with multiple sclerosis. Both conserved end residues are part of each CDR3. The D gene is left open where the match is weak.

length	V	D	J	CDR3
16	TRBV14	TRBD1	TRBJ2-2	CASSQFTGGNTGELFF
14	TRBV28	TRBD1	TRBJ2-7	CASSYDRGPYEQYF
14	TRBV3-1	NA	TRBJ2-1	CASSQIAISNEQFF
14	TRBV19	NA	TRBJ1-2	CACSFQGTNYGYTF
15	TRBV16	NA	TRBJ2-2	CASSQIQVYTGELFF
11	TRBV20-1	NA	TRBJ2-7	CSANRVGEQYF
15	TRBV20-1	NA	TRBJ2-1	CSARDRGSTYNEQFF
16	TRBV20-1	NA	TRBJ2-7	CSARDLRTEDTYEQYF
14	TRBV20-1	NA	TRBJ1-5	CSARDPGLNQPQHF
17	TRBV3-1	TRBD2	TRBJ2-1	CASSQGVGSGYYNEQFF
14	TRBV28	TRBD1	TRBJ2-5	CASSSGGRGETQYF
15	TRBV12-3/TRBV12-4	NA	TRBJ2-2	CASTFSGNLTGELFF
13	TRBV27	NA	TRBJ2-7	CASGVGWSYEQYF
15	TRBV11-1	TRBD1	TRBJ1-4	CASSDGTATNEKLFF
18	TRBV6-5	TRBD2	TRBJ2-3	CASSYTFSGRAGTDTQYF
13	TRBV6-2/TRBV6-3	NA	TRBJ2-7	CASSSSAAYEQYF
14	TRBV27	NA	TRBJ2-7	CASSLPGTAGEQYF
11	TRBV9	NA	TRBJ1-5	CASSGRQPQHF
15	TRBV2	NA	TRBJ1-2	CASSPRGVNTYGYTF
13	TRBV10-3	NA	TRBJ2-2	CAISGGVTGELFF
18	TRBV27	NA	TRBJ2-1	CASSLSGGWVASNNEQFF
17	TRBV6-5	TRBD1	TRBJ1-2	CASSYENIQGANYGYTF
16	TRBV4-2	NA	TRBJ1-2	CASSQAQGGWYYGYTF
12	TRBV4-1	NA	TRBJ1-6	CASSPINSPLHF
15	TRBV12-3/TRBV12-4	NA	TRBJ1-2	CASSSLGGANYGYTF
14	TRBV5-4	NA	TRBJ1-1	CASSSTGTITEAFF
17	TRBV10-2	TRBD2	TRBJ2-3	CATIRTSGEWGTDTQYF
15	TRBV7-9	NA	TRBJ2-5	CASSFRTGWQETQYF